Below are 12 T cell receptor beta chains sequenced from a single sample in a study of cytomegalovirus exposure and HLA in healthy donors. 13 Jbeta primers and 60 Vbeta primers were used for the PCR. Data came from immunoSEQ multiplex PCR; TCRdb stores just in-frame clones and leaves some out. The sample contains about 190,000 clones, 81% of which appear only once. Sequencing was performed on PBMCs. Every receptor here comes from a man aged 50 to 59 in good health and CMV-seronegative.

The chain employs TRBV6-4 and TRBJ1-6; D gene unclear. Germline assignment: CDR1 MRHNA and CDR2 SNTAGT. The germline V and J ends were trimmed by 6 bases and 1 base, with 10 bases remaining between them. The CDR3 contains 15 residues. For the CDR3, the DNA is TGTGCCAGCAGGGATACGGGTTCCTATAATTCACCCCTCCACTTT. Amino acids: CASRDTGSYNSPLHF.

Written as DNA, the CDR3 is TGTGCCAGCAGCTTGGTGGTCGAGGACAGGAGAATCGAGCAGTTCTTC. It yields the protein CASSLVVEDRRIEQFF. This chain uses TRBV5-5 with TRBJ2-1; 7 bases are a match to TRBD1. In germline, CDR1 is SGHKS, CDR2 YYEKEE (reference sequence). The CDR3 totals 16 residues. V dropped 0 bases and J dropped 10; count of bases not matched to a gene: 13.

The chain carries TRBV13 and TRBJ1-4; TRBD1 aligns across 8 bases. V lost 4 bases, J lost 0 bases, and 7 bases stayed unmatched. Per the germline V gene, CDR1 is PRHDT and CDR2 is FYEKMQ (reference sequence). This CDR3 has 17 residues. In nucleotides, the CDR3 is TGTGCCAGCAGCTCCGGGACAGGAGGAACAACTAATGAAAAACTGTTTTTT. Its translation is CASSSGTGGTTNEKLFF.

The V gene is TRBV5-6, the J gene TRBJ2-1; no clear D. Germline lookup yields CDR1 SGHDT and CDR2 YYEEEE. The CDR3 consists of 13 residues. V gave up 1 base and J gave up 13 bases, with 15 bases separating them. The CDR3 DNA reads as TGTGCCAGCAGCTTGTCCGGTCGGTCGAGTCAGTTCTTC. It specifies CASSLSGRSSQFF.

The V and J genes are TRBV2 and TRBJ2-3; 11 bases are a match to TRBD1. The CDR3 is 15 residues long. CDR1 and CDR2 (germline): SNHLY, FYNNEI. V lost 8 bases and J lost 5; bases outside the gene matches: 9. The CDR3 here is CASRRTGQGVDTQYF. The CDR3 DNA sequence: TGTGCCAGCCGACGCACGGGACAGGGGGTAGATACGCAGTATTTT.

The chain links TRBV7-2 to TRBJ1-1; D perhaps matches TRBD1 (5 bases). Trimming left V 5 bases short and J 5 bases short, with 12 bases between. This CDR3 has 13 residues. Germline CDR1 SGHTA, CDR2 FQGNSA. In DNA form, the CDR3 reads TGTGCCAGCAGCACCCCGGGGGGGACTGAAGCTTTCTTT. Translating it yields CASSTPGGTEAFF.

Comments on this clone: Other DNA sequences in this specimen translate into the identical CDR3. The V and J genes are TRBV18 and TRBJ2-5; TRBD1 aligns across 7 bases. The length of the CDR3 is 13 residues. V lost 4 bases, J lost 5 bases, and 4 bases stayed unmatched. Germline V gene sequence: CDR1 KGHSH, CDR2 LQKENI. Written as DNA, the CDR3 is TGTGCCAGCTCACGACAGGGTCTGGAGACCCAGTACTTC. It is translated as CASSRQGLETQYF.

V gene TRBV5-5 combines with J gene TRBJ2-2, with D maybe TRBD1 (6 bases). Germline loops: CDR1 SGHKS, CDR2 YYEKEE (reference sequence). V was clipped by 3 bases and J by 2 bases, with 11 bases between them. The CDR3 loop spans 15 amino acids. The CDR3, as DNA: TGTGCCAGCAGCTCGGGACAACCAAACACCGGGGAGCTGTTTTTT. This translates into CASSSGQPNTGELFF.

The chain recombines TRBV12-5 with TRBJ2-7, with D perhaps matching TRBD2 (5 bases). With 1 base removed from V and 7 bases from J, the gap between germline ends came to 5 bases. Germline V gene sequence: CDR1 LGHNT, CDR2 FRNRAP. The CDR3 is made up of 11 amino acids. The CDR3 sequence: CASGLGREQYF. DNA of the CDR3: TGTGCTAGTGGTTTGGGGAGGGAGCAGTACTTC.

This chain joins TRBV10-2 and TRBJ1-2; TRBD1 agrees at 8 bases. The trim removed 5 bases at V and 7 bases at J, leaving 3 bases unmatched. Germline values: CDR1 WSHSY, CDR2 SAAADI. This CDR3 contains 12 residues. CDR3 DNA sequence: TGCGCCAGCAGTCGCGACAGGGGTGGCTACACCTTC. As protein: CASSRDRGGYTF.

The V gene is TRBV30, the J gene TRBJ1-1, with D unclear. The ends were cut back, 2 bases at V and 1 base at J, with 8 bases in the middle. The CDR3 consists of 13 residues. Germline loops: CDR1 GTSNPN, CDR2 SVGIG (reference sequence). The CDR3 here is CAWSTSSNTEAFF. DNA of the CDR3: TGTGCCTGGAGTACCAGTTCGAACACTGAAGCTTTCTTT.

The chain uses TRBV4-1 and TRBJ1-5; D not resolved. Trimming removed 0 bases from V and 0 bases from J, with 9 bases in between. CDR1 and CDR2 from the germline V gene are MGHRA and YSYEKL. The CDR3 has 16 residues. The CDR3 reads CASSQDPGYSNQPQHF. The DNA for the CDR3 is TGCGCCAGCAGCCAAGATCCGGGATATAGCAATCAGCCCCAGCATTTT.